Included here is one T cell receptor (beta chain) sequence, with context. As originally analysed: Amplifying reference gene primers gave estimates of nucleated cell counts. Sequencing used immunoSEQ multiplex PCR; TCRdb keeps in-frame clones, though not all of them. The DNA gave D and trimming, while V, J and clone size come from that table. The profile covers roughly 230,000 clones, with approximately 83% appearing a single time and 6.5% to 9% taken by the ten largest. The CDR3 runs to 17 residues. Germline CDR1 is LNHDA and CDR2 is SQIVND (reference sequence). V shed 4 bases and J 3 bases; nucleotides not matched to a gene: 9. These data are taken from a study of blood T cell repertoires in COVID-19. For the study at large: Samples came from the United States, Italy and Spain, spanning acute and convalescent COVID-19.

The clonotype comes from a woman aged 45-59 years with acute or convalescent COVID-19. The chain employs TRBV19 and TRBJ2-3; the match to TRBD2 covers 11 bases. Input material: peripheral blood. The CDR3 DNA reads as TGTGCCAGTAGTACCCTAATGACTAGCGGGGCAACAGATACGCAGTATTTT. It encodes CASSTLMTSGATDTQYF.